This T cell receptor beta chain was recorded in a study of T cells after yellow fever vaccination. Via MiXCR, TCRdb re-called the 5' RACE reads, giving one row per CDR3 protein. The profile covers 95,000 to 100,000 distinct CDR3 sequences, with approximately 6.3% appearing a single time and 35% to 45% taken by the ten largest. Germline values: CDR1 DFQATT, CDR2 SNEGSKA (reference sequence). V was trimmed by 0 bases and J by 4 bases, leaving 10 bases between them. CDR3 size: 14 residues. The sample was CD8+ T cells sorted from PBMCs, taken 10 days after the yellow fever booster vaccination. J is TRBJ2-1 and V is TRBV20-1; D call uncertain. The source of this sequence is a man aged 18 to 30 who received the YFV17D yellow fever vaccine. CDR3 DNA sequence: TGCAGTGCTAGAGATATAGCATTTTACAATGAGCAGTTCTTC. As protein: CSARDIAFYNEQFF.